Shown below are 32 T cell receptor beta chains from a single sample sequenced in a study of cytomegalovirus exposure and HLA in healthy donors. The PCR used 60 Vbeta and 13 Jbeta primers. Sequencing was performed with immunoSEQ multiplex PCR; in TCRdb, only in-frame clones are kept and a portion is missing. Altogether about 140,000 clones are present, roughly 75% being singletons, with the ten largest covering about 3.2%. Material for sequencing was PBMCs. These receptors were obtained from a female donor in good health and CMV-seronegative.

The V gene is TRBV11-1, the J gene TRBJ1-6; no firm D call. This CDR3 spans 12 amino acids. Germline CDR1 and CDR2: SGHAT and FQDESV (reference sequence). The ends were cut back, 2 bases at V and 10 bases at J, with 6 bases in the middle. The CDR3 loop is CASSLTQSPLHF. The CDR3 DNA sequence: TGTGCCAGCAGCTTAACACAATCACCCCTCCACTTT.

This chain connects TRBV28 to TRBJ1-2, with D unresolved. The CDR3 spans 13 residues. The V gene's germline CDR1 is MDHEN and CDR2 SYDVKM. Trimming stripped 10 bases from V and 3 bases from J, with 15 bases between. Here the CDR3 reads CATYPGVDYGYTF. The CDR3 region has the DNA TGTGCCACCTACCCCGGGGTGGACTATGGCTACACCTTC.

The chain recombines TRBV5-6 with TRBJ1-4; 8 nucleotides line up with TRBD1. Trimming took 3 bases from V and 10 from J; bases not matched to a gene: 2. This CDR3 contains 12 residues. Germline assignment: CDR1 SGHDT and CDR2 YYEEEE. This CDR3 is CASSSTGGKLFF. The DNA for the CDR3 is TGTGCCAGCAGCTCTACAGGGGGAAAACTGTTTTTT.

This clone was seen more than once but under ten times. The chain has TRBV5-1 and TRBJ2-7, with TRBD1 matching over 8 bases. J gave up 3 bases and V 0 bases, and 5 bases lay outside the gene matches. Germline-derived CDR1 and CDR2 are SGHRS and YFSETQ. The CDR3 is 15 residues long. The CDR3 bases are TGCGCCAGCAGCTTGGTAGGGACAGGCAACTACGAGCAGTACTTC. It specifies CASSLVGTGNYEQYF.

The V gene is TRBV27, the J gene TRBJ2-2; 7 bases map to TRBD1. With V trimmed by 6 bases and J by 7 bases, 8 bases remained unmatched. Germline V CDR1 and CDR2: MNHEY, SMNVEV (reference sequence). The CDR3 loop spans 14 amino acids. CDR3 region: CASSLPGGHGELFF. The CDR3 coding sequence is TGTGCCAGCAGCCTCCCAGGGGGACACGGGGAGCTGTTTTTT.

The chain employs TRBV9 and TRBJ2-3, with D possibly matching TRBD1 (5 bases). V was trimmed by 4 bases and J by 0 bases, leaving 18 bases between them. Germline CDR1 SGDLS, CDR2 YYNGEE. The CDR3 has 17 amino acids. Here the CDR3 reads CASSLGAPRTSTDTQYF. The CDR3 nucleotides are TGTGCCAGCAGCCTTGGGGCTCCTCGAACTAGCACAGATACGCAGTATTTT.

The DNA of the CDR3 is TGTGCCTGGACGAAGTCAGGACTAGCGGGAGACGAGCAGTACTTC. Amino acids: CAWTKSGLAGDEQYF. The chain combines TRBV30 with TRBJ2-7; 13 bases match TRBD2. The CDR3 runs 15 residues. Germline CDR1 GTSNPN, CDR2 SVGIG (reference sequence). V was pared by 4 bases and J by 5 bases, with 8 bases of the junction left unmatched.

CDR3 nucleotide sequence: TGTGCCAGCAGCCAGAATAGCGGGGGTAACACCGGGGAGCTGTTTTTT. Translated: CASSQNSGGNTGELFF. The chain has TRBV4-2 and TRBJ1-3, with TRBD2 matching 9 bases. TRBJ2-2 matches the DNA end more closely, so the J call is doubtful. The CDR3 spans 16 residues. CDR1 is LGHNA and CDR2 is YNFKEQ in the germline V gene.

In its sample, this clone was seen once. A junction boundary mismatches the germline segment, possibly from a read error. The chain couples TRBV28 to TRBJ2-7; 9 bases line up with TRBD1. Germline assignment: CDR1 MDHEN and CDR2 SYDVKM. This CDR3 contains 16 residues. CDR3 coding DNA: TGTGCCAGCAGTCCACACCCTTGGGACAGGGAGGGGGATGGCCACTTC. It encodes CASSPHPWDREGDGHF. Drawing the rest from reference TRBV28 and TRBJ2-7, the complete variable domain is DVKVTQSSRYLVKRTGEKVFLECVQDMDHENMFWYRQDPGLGLRLIYFSYDVKMKEKGDIPEGYSVSREKKERFSLILESASTNQTSMYLCASSPHPWDREGDGHFGPGTRLTVT.

The chain links TRBV5-4 to TRBJ1-2; D is unclear. Germline CDR1 and CDR2: SGHNT and YYREEE (reference sequence). The CDR3 has 16 residues. V lost 0 bases to trimming and J lost 4 bases, with 16 bases between them. CDR3 DNA sequence: TGTGCCAGCAGCTTGGCTCCACTCCCAGGCCTCTATGGCTACACCTTC. Protein: CASSLAPLPGLYGYTF.

The V and J genes are TRBV9 and TRBJ1-6, with 7 positions matching TRBD1. Losses at the gene ends were 3 bases for V and 10 bases for J; bases not matched to a gene: 10. CDR3 length: 15 amino acids. Germline assignment: CDR1 SGDLS and CDR2 YYNGEE. The CDR3 DNA reads as TGTGCCAGCAGCGCAGACCAACAGGGGACATCACCCCTCCACTTT. Translation: CASSADQQGTSPLHF. Full variable domain (remainder filled in from reference TRBV9 and TRBJ1-6): DSGVTQTPKHLITATGQRVTLRCSPRSGDLSVYWYQQSLDQGLQFLIQYYNGEERAKGNILERFSAQQFPDLHSELNLSSLELGDSALYFCASSADQQGTSPLHFGNGTRLTVT.

This chain links TRBV2 with TRBJ2-7; 11 nucleotides agree with TRBD1. J was trimmed by 5 bases and V by 7 bases; bases with no gene match: 10. Germline V gene lookup returns CDR1 SNHLY and CDR2 FYNNEI. The CDR3 is made up of 15 amino acids. As DNA, the CDR3 is TGTGCCAGCACCGGTCCGGGACAGGGGGTGAACGAGCAGTACTTC. This codes for CASTGPGQGVNEQYF. Filled out from reference TRBV2 and TRBJ2-7, the complete variable domain reads EPEVTQTPSHQVTQMGQEVILRCVPISNHLYFYWYRQILGQKVEFLVSFYNNEISEKSEIFDDQFSVERPDGSNFTLKIRSTKLEDSAMYFCASTGPGQGVNEQYFGPGTRLTVT.

This clone was seen a handful of times. The rearrangement joins TRBV27 to TRBJ2-1, with 11 bases aligning to TRBD2. Looked up from germline, CDR1 is MNHEY and CDR2 is SMNVEV (reference sequence). The V and J ends lost 7 bases and 6 bases, in that order; junction bases with no gene match: 5. The CDR3 extends over 14 amino acids. The DNA for the CDR3 is TGTGCCAGCATAGCGGGAGGGCCGGCCAATGAGCAGTTCTTC. Amino acid sequence: CASIAGGPANEQFF.

The CDR3 DNA sequence: TGTGCCAGCAGTGAAAGAGGAGTGGGGGCGAGAAATTCACCCCTCCACTTT. Its translation is CASSERGVGARNSPLHF. The chain employs TRBV2 and TRBJ1-6; D is perhaps TRBD1 (6 bases). The CDR3 covers 17 residues. Germline V CDR1 and CDR2: SNHLY, FYNNEI. V was shortened by 2 bases and J by 7 bases, with 18 bases between the two germline ends.

A note on this clone: At the DNA level, this CDR3 is encoded by other sequences in the same sample as well. The chain carries TRBV4-2 and TRBJ2-5; 14 bases fit TRBD2. J lost 2 bases, V lost 3 bases, and 2 bases had no gene match. This CDR3 contains 16 residues. Germline-derived CDR1 and CDR2 are LGHNA and YNFKEQ. The DNA for the CDR3 is TGTGCCAGCAGCCAGGGACTAGCGGGGGAGCAAGAGACCCAGTACTTC. This translates into CASSQGLAGEQETQYF.

This clone appeared a single time. This chain uses TRBV5-1 with TRBJ2-1, with TRBD2 matching over 8 bases. This CDR3 is 17 amino acids long. Unmatched junction bases numbered 7, after V lost 0 bases and J lost 2 bases. In germline, CDR1 is SGHRS, CDR2 YFSETQ. The CDR3 spells CASSLDPRGVTYNEQFF. The DNA for the CDR3 is TGCGCCAGCAGCTTGGATCCGCGGGGGGTTACCTACAATGAGCAGTTCTTC.

The rearrangement joins TRBV28 to TRBJ2-1, with TRBD2 as a possible D gene (6 bases). With 1 base removed from V and 3 bases from J, the gap between germline ends came to 10 bases. The germline CDR1 and CDR2 sequences are MDHEN and SYDVKM. The CDR3 runs 15 residues. The CDR3, as DNA: TGTGCCAGCAGTTTATCGGGTAGCGGCTACAATGAGCAGTTCTTC. Protein sequence: CASSLSGSGYNEQFF.

V is TRBV7-9 and J is TRBJ2-1; TRBD1 might be the D (6 bases). This CDR3 contains 15 residues. V was pared by 4 bases and J by 5 bases, with 15 bases between. CDR1 and CDR2 (germline): SEHNR, FQNEAQ (reference sequence). In nucleotides, the CDR3 is TGTGCCAGCAGCTCCTACCCGCAGGGGCACAATGAGCAGTTCTTC. Its protein is CASSSYPQGHNEQFF.

The CDR3 spells CASSPVPTVANYGYTF. The DNA for the CDR3 is TGTGCCAGCTCACCCGTACCGACAGTAGCTAACTATGGCTACACCTTC. The chain uses TRBV18 and TRBJ1-2, with TRBD1 as a possible D gene (5 bases). The CDR3 has 16 amino acids. Trimming stripped 3 bases from V and 0 bases from J, with 14 bases between. Germline V gene sequence: CDR1 KGHSH, CDR2 LQKENI.

A few counts support this clone. The chain is built from TRBV7-9 and TRBJ2-7; tentative D call: TRBD2 (5 bases). From germline, CDR1 is SEHNR and CDR2 FQNEAQ (reference sequence). The CDR3 runs 13 residues. Trimming stripped 5 bases from V and 0 bases from J, with 8 bases between. The CDR3 DNA sequence: TGTGCCAGCAGCCCGGACTCCTCCTACGAGCAGTACTTC. This gives the protein CASSPDSSYEQYF.

The chain is built from TRBV29-1 and TRBJ1-1; D unclear. This CDR3 is 11 amino acids long. Germline loops: CDR1 SQVTM, CDR2 ANQGSEA. The V end was cut by 8 bases, the J end by 5 bases, with 12 bases between. The CDR3 nucleotides read TGCAGCTGCGGAGGGAGAACTGAAGCTTTCTTT. This gives the protein CSCGGRTEAFF.

The chain couples TRBV7-9 to TRBJ1-1, with 10 bases matching TRBD1. The V gene's germline CDR1 is SEHNR and CDR2 FQNEAQ (reference sequence). The CDR3 spans 14 residues. Losses at the gene ends were 5 bases for V and 7 bases for J; bases not matched to a gene: 7. This CDR3 reads CASSPDRGAGEAFF. CDR3 bases: TGTGCCAGCAGCCCGGACAGGGGGGCGGGTGAAGCTTTCTTT. Complete variable domain (other parts from reference TRBV7-9 and TRBJ1-1): DTGVSQNPRHKITKRGQNVTFRCDPISEHNRLYWYRQTLGQGPEFLTYFQNEAQLEKSRLLSDRFSAERPKGSFSTLEIQRTEQGDSAMYLCASSPDRGAGEAFFGQGTRLTVV.

The V gene is TRBV28, the J gene TRBJ1-2; 9 nucleotides align to TRBD1. J was trimmed by 8 bases and V by 8 bases; bases with no gene match: 12. In germline, CDR1 is MDHEN, CDR2 SYDVKM. The CDR3 totals 14 residues. The CDR3 loop is CASHPPGQGWGYTF. In nucleotides, the CDR3 is TGTGCCAGCCATCCCCCGGGACAGGGATGGGGCTACACCTTC.

The chain recombines TRBV19 with TRBJ1-4; D uncertain. Trimming took 6 bases from V and 7 from J, leaving 15 bases between them. The germline gives CDR1 LNHDA, CDR2 SQIVND (reference sequence). The length of the CDR3 is 14 residues. The CDR3, as DNA: TGTGCCAGTAGCGGAGAGGGCGGAACTGAAAAACTGTTTTTT. Protein sequence: CASSGEGGTEKLFF.

This clone occurred a few times. This chain joins TRBV29-1 and TRBJ2-7, with TRBD2 identical over 8 bases. CDR3 size: 14 residues. Germline CDR1 is SQVTM and CDR2 is ANQGSEA. V was pared by 4 bases and J by 0 bases, with 5 bases of the junction left unmatched. In DNA form, the CDR3 reads TGCAGCGTTGTGAGCGGGGGAAGCTCCTACGAGCAGTACTTC. It is translated as CSVVSGGSSYEQYF.

The chain combines TRBV16 with TRBJ2-2; 9 nucleotides match TRBD2. Trimming at V came to 8 bases and at J to 1 base, leaving 8 bases not matched to a gene. Germline loops: CDR1 KGHSY, CDR2 FQNENV. The CDR3 contains 16 residues. This CDR3 is CASGAIAGVNTGELFF. The CDR3 nucleotides read TGTGCCAGCGGAGCTATAGCGGGGGTGAACACCGGGGAGCTGTTTTTT.

By sample share, this clone is medium-sized. The CDR3 nucleotides are TGTGCCAGCAGCCCCATCGGGGGATACACAGATACGCAGTATTTT. It codes for CASSPIGGYTDTQYF. V is TRBV7-8 and J is TRBJ2-3, with TRBD2 as a possible D gene (6 bases). Germline CDR1 and CDR2: SGHVS and FQNEAQ. This CDR3 is 15 amino acids long. V was trimmed by 5 bases and J by 2 bases, leaving 14 bases between them.

This clone was seen once. The J gene is TRBJ2-6, the V gene TRBV19; a possible D gene is TRBD1 (5 bases). With 2 bases removed from V and 1 base from J, the gap between germline ends came to 6 bases. This CDR3 is 15 amino acids long. Germline V gene sequence: CDR1 LNHDA, CDR2 SQIVND (reference sequence). Written as DNA, the CDR3 is TGTGCCAGTAGTATACCAGGGTCTGGGGCCAACGTCCTGACTTTC. The encoded protein is CASSIPGSGANVLTF. The entire variable domain, with the rest obtained from reference TRBV19 and TRBJ2-6, is as follows: DGGITQSPKYLFRKEGQNVTLSCEQNLNHDAMYWYRQDPGQGLRLIYYSQIVNDFQKGDIAEGYSVSREKKESFPLTVTSAQKNPTAFYLCASSIPGSGANVLTFGAGSRLTVL.

DNA of the CDR3: TGTGCCAGCAGCTTACGTCACAGCGGGCCAGAGACCCAGTACTTC. Protein: CASSLRHSGPETQYF. The V and J genes are TRBV7-3 and TRBJ2-5, with D possibly being TRBD2 (6 bases). The CDR3 is made up of 15 amino acids. Trimming left V 2 bases short and J 4 bases short, with 14 bases between. Looked up from germline, CDR1 is SGHTA and CDR2 is FQGTGA.

This chain uses TRBV5-1 with TRBJ1-1; D gene unclear. The V end lost 3 bases, the J end lost 6 bases, and 15 bases lay between the germline ends. Germline V gene sequence: CDR1 SGHRS, CDR2 YFSETQ. The CDR3 is 14 residues long. The CDR3 spells CASSYRVPMAEAFF. In DNA form, the CDR3 reads TGCGCCAGCAGCTACCGGGTCCCGATGGCTGAAGCTTTCTTT.

The J gene is TRBJ2-1, the V gene TRBV29-1; 13 nucleotides match TRBD2. With 3 bases clipped from V and 8 bases from J, the junction kept 16 bases outside the gene matches. Germline CDR1 is SQVTM and CDR2 is ANQGSEA. This CDR3 has 18 amino acids. In nucleotides, the CDR3 is TGCAGCGTTGAGAGGCCCCCGTGGACTAGCGGGAGTTGGGATGAGCAGTTCTTC. It is translated as CSVERPPWTSGSWDEQFF.

The chain uses TRBV10-3 and TRBJ2-7; D is unclear. Germline V lookup: CDR1 ENHRY, CDR2 SYGVKD. V was cut by 4 bases and J by 0 bases, with 13 bases left in between. This CDR3 is built from 15 residues. CDR3 sequence reads: CAISGAPVTSYEQYF. CDR3 sequence (DNA): TGTGCCATCAGTGGGGCCCCGGTTACCTCCTACGAGCAGTACTTC.